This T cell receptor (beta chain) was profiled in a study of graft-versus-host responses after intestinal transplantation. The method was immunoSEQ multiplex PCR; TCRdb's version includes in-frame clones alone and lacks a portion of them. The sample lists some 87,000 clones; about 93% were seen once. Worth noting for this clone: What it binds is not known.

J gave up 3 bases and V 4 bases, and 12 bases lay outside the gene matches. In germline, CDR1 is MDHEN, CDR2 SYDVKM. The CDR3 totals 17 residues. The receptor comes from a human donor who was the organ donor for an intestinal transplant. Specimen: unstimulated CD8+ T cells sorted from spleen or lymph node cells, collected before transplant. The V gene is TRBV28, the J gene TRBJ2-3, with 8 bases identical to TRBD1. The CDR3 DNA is TGTGCCAGCAGTTGGTTCCGGGGGACAGGCTTTACAGATACGCAGTATTTT. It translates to CASSWFRGTGFTDTQYF.